The entry that follows covers one T cell receptor beta chain sequence. The data were taken from a study of OX40 agonist ivuxolimab in advanced cancers. Germline trimming cut 2 bases from V and 4 bases from J; bases unmatched to any gene: 1. The CDR3 length is 13 residues. Germline V gene data show CDR1 as SQVTM and CDR2 as ANQGSEA. TCRdb keeps only in-frame clones here, not all; method: immunoSEQ multiplex PCR. In the table there are 66,000 or so clones, approximately 92% of which are singletons. The V and J genes are TRBV29-1 and TRBJ2-2; TRBD2 agrees at 7 bases. The sequence was collected from an adult with an advanced solid tumor such as melanoma, head and neck, liver or kidney cancer. This specimen consisted of CD4+ or CD8+ T cells sorted from blood, obtained in a trial of the OX40 agonist ivuxolimab. CDR3 amino acids: CSVERGSTGELFF. The CDR3 DNA is TGCAGCGTTGAACGCGGGAGCACCGGGGAGCTGTTTTTT.